One T cell receptor (beta chain) is described in this entry. What antigen it recognizes has not been identified. No qualities accompany the bases; no much larger clone lies one base away. The data are from a study of blood T cell repertoires in COVID-19 (dated by TCRdb to about 2020). Regarding the study in general: The collaborator samples originated in the United States, Italy and Spain and spanned the acute and convalescent phases of COVID-19. The material from the prospective study consisted of cDNA or gDNA derived from T cells, B-cell-depleted T cells, or PBMCs. The dataset comprised deeply sampled blood TCRbeta repertoires from subjects exposed to, actively infected with, or recovered from COVID-19. A freely available public database, intended as a resource for researchers studying the immune response to SARS-CoV-2, is where the repertoires were released. Samples were obtained from the ongoing ImmuneRACE study (first 160 participants) and from 1,254 subjects provided by 6 global collaborators. Nearly every sample came with metadata listing a de-identified subject ID, COVID-19 status, age in years and sex. Where available, HLA class I and class II types were taken from metadata supplied by the sample provider and were not determined by assay-based typing. The full study reports these points: The amount of clinical and demographic metadata varied by source and participant and was provided uncurated.

Trimming costs V 5 bases and J 4 bases, and their ends lie 9 bases apart. The CDR3 measures 13 amino acids from cysteine to phenylalanine. The CDR3 DNA has 39 bases and is translated from base 1. From a lookup of the germline V gene, CDR1 and CDR2 are SGHTA and FQGNSA. TCRbeta CDR3 regions were amplified from genomic DNA by means of the immunoSEQ Assay, a bias-controlled multiplex PCR. The authors' pipeline ran thus. Within the assay, amplification of reference gene primers was used to estimate how many nucleated cells each sample contained. Sequence reads were collapsed and filtered to measure the absolute abundance of every unique TCRbeta CDR3 rearrangement. For each sample, productive Simpson clonality was calculated as the square root of Simpson's diversity index over productive rearrangements. The table was pulled from immuneACCESS by TCRdb, which kept in-frame rearrangements only. Such tables lose some clones; where checked, under half of the loss comes from unresolved V genes, and the rest has no known cause. V, J and clone size reflect that table, while D and trimming were determined from the DNA. The sample includes 200,000 to 250,000 clones, with approximately 80% observed a single time. The ten most abundant clones make up roughly 1.8% of the sample.

Enrolling through a virtual design, the prospective study's participants ranged in age from about 18 to 89 years and lived across more than 20 United States geographic areas. In the prospective study, cohorts were assigned on the basis of participant-reported clinical history obtained from a screening survey and a study questionnaire. Recovered participants in ImmuneRACE Cohort 3 were defined by two consecutive negative NP/OP PCR tests, clearance by a healthcare professional, or resolution of symptoms. In the prospective study, whole blood, serum and a nasopharyngeal or oropharyngeal swab were collected from each participant by mobile phlebotomists. Prospective study participants could optionally give additional blood draws and questionnaires over a roughly 2-month period. Before DNA extraction, prospective study blood samples were shipped either frozen or at room temperature.

What was sequenced was PBMCs or T cells enriched from blood (not recorded which). The chain is made from TRBV7-2 and TRBJ1-5; there is no confident call for the D gene. The sequence was obtained from a man aged 55 to 69 who had recovered from COVID-19. The nucleotides read TGTGCCAGCAGCCAACAGAGAAATCAGCCCCAGCATTTT. Its protein product is CASSQQRNQPQHF.